The clone carrying this T cell receptor beta chain was detected a few times. This record belongs to a study of T cells after yellow fever vaccination. The CDR3 is 14 residues long. The germline V and J ends were trimmed by 4 bases and 4 bases, with 13 bases remaining between them. In germline, CDR1 is SGHRS, CDR2 YFSETQ. TCRdb re-called the 5' RACE reads with MiXCR, one entry per CDR3 protein. The sample consists of approximately 260,000 distinct CDR3 sequences, under 15% of them appearing once. The source is a man in his thirties or forties who received the YFV17D yellow fever vaccine. This chain links TRBV5-1 with TRBJ2-3; possible D gene TRBD1, 6 bases. The source material was CD4+ T cells sorted from PBMCs, sampled 45 days after the yellow fever booster vaccination. The CDR3: CASSAQGRADTQYF. CDR3 nucleotide sequence: TGCGCCAGCAGCGCACAGGGTCGAGCAGATACGCAGTATTTT.